This TCR beta chain was sequenced during a study of blood T cells in healthy people across ages. On this clonotype: Antigen unknown.

Broader study findings: Observed TCR beta diversity per million T cells went down as age went up. This fall followed a roughly linear course with age.

A second PCR, run for roughly 7 to 12 cycles, used a sample-barcoded 5' primer plus a J-beta primer mix. Each cDNA molecule carried a tag from a template-switch adaptor that contained 12 random nucleotides. TCRdb redid the calling of the 5' RACE reads with MiXCR, one entry per CDR3 protein. The sample yields some 780,000 distinct CDR3 sequences, just over 55% seen once. Drawn from each donor were 9 to 10 milliliters of peripheral blood. V gave up 6 bases and J gave up 5 bases; unmatched junction bases: 4. This CDR3 region has 15 residues. The germline gives CDR1 MRHNA, CDR2 SNTAGT. The rearrangement links TRBV6-4 to TRBJ2-3, with 14 bases aligning to TRBD2. The sample taken for sequencing was blood. The TCR comes from a man between 35 and 55 years old in good health. The CDR3 nucleotides are TGTGCCAGCAGACGACTAGCGGGAGGGTTAGATACGCAGTATTTT. Protein product: CASRRLAGGLDTQYF.